The 12 T cell receptor beta chains below all came from one sample that was sequenced in a study of tumor-infiltrating lymphocytes in primary liver carcinoma. The authors made TCR beta cDNA from approximately 490 ng total RNA with a constant-region primer. Three rounds of nested multiplex PCR with slightly modified ARM-PCR produced TCR beta libraries. The two initial PCR rounds, ten to eleven cycles each, used TRBV1-TRBV30 forward and C-beta reverse primers. TCRdb reprocessed the multiplex PCR reads with MiXCR, giving one entry per CDR3 protein. The data contain some 190,000 distinct CDR3 sequences, about 60% of them seen just once; the ten biggest clones take up 72%. RNA isolated from unsorted whole blood supplied the blood RNA, with germline DNA also extracted. Sequencing input: peripheral blood. The receptors shown here come from a man aged 40-49 years with primary liver carcinoma and hepatitis B virus infection.

This clonotype appeared a few times. The genes are TRBV30 and TRBJ1-1; weak D call: TRBD1 (6 bases). Trimming cost V 1 base and J 6 bases, with 12 bases left between them. From germline, CDR1 is GTSNPN and CDR2 SVGIG (reference sequence). The CDR3 runs to 13 residues. The CDR3 region is CAWSDQGLAEAFF. CDR3 bases: TGTGCCTGGAGTGATCAGGGGTTGGCTGAAGCTTTCTTT.

Of note for this clonotype: A much larger clone sits a single nucleotide away, making a read error possible. The chain links TRBV11-2 to TRBJ2-3; tentatively, D is TRBD2 (6 bases). CDR1 is SGHAT, CDR2 FQNNGV, per germline. Trimming cost V 2 bases and J 4 bases, with 16 bases left between them. The CDR3 extends over 16 amino acids. This CDR3 is CASSLRPRERADTQYF. Here the CDR3 DNA reads TGTGCCAGCAGCTTAAGGCCCCGGGAGCGGGCAGATACGCAGTATTTT.

This clonotype showed up just once. A junction boundary mismatches the germline segment, possibly from a read error. This chain uses TRBV5-1 with TRBJ2-5; TRBD2 is a possible D gene (7 bases). Looked up from germline, CDR1 is SGHRS and CDR2 is YFSETQ. This CDR3 has 14 amino acids. This CDR3 reads CASGFRGDIETQYF. CDR3 nucleotides: TGCGCCAGCGGCTTCCGGGGGGACATAGAGACCCAGTACTTC.

This sequence joins TRBV5-4 and TRBJ2-1; no firm D call. CDR1 SGHNT and CDR2 YYREEE come from the germline V gene (reference sequence). V was pared by 2 bases and J by 7 bases, with 13 bases between. This CDR3 has 14 residues. CDR3 bases: TGTGCCAGCAGCTTAGGTATAGCAGAGAATGAGCAGTTCTTC. Translating gives CASSLGIAENEQFF.

Concerning this clonotype: The CDR3 does not end in the conserved phenylalanine or tryptophan, so this is likely a read error. The chain carries TRBV5-1 and TRBJ2-2; D is possibly TRBD1 or TRBD2 (5 bases each). The CDR3 spans 15 residues. Germline V lookup: CDR1 SGHRS, CDR2 YFSETQ. The V gene lost 4 bases and the J gene lost 3 bases, with 13 bases spanning the gap. The CDR3 nucleotides read TGCGCCAGCAGCAGCCGGGACGGGCACACCGGGGAGCTGTTTTCT. Its translation: CASSSRDGHTGELFS.

This chain links TRBV12-3 or TRBV12-4 with TRBJ2-3, with a tentative D call TRBD2 (5 bases). The V end was cut by 6 bases, the J end by 1 base, with 11 bases between. This CDR3 is 14 amino acids long. For the CDR3, the DNA is TGTGCCAGCAGGGGGAGTAGCGGCACAGATACGCAGTATTTT. As protein: CASRGSSGTDTQYF.

This chain joins TRBV29-1 and TRBJ2-7; 12 bases are shared with TRBD1. The CDR3 consists of 13 residues. J gave up 7 bases and V 4 bases, and 5 bases lay outside the gene matches. Germline V gene sequence: CDR1 SQVTM, CDR2 ANQGSEA. CDR3 in amino acids: CSVAGQGAREQYF. For the CDR3, the DNA is TGCAGCGTTGCGGGACAGGGGGCGCGGGAGCAGTACTTC.

On this clonotype: A read error is possible here, since a much larger clone lies one base away. The CDR3 protein is CASSWTVQETQYF. In DNA form, the CDR3 reads TGTGCCAGCAGCTGGACAGTTCAAGAGACCCAGTACTTC. The V call is TRBV12-3 or TRBV12-4, the J call TRBJ2-5; D is perhaps TRBD1 (6 bases). There are 13 residues in the CDR3. The ends were cut back, 6 bases at V and 2 bases at J, with 10 bases in the middle.

The chain links TRBV6-6 to TRBJ2-7; possibly TRBD1 or TRBD2 for D (6 bases each). Trimming cost V 2 bases and J 4 bases, with 15 bases left between them. Germline CDR1 MNHNY, CDR2 SVGAGI (reference sequence). The CDR3 extends over 15 amino acids. The CDR3 sequence: CASSYRGPRAYEQYF. CDR3 nucleotides: TGTGCCAGCAGTTACCGGGGGCCCCGGGCTTACGAGCAGTACTTC.

The chain is built from TRBV28 and TRBJ2-4, with D unclear. The CDR3 has 12 amino acids. Germline V gene data show CDR1 as MDHEN and CDR2 as SYDVKM. Trimming cost V 7 bases and J 5 bases, with 9 bases left between them. The CDR3 here is CASNTLENIQYF. The CDR3 region has the DNA TGTGCCAGCAATACACTTGAAAACATTCAGTACTTC.

On this clonotype: Likely a read error: the CDR3 ends without its conserved phenylalanine or tryptophan. Because the CDR3's place on the DNA is in doubt, the DNA is left out and the CDR3 is given as listed by TCRdb. This rearrangement joins TRBV11-2 to TRBJ1-2; the table's D call, TRBD1, has no DNA check behind it. CDR1 is SGHAT, CDR2 FQNNGV, per germline. The CDR3 totals 13 residues, both ends included. CDR3 amino acids: CASSPTGGHGYTS.

This clonotype was recorded at least ten times. This clone may be a read error of a much larger clone one base away. The V and J genes are TRBV11-2 and TRBJ2-5; 8 bases fit TRBD2. The CDR3 has 14 amino acids. Looked up from germline, CDR1 is SGHAT and CDR2 is FQNNGV. V was clipped by 1 base and J by 5 bases; unmatched bases: 3. CDR3 protein: CASSLAGGAETQYF. The DNA for the CDR3 is TGTGCCAGCAGCTTAGCGGGAGGGGCGGAGACCCAGTACTTC.